The rows below give T cell receptor beta chains drawn from one sample of a study of blood T cell repertoires in COVID-19. The method was immunoSEQ multiplex PCR; TCRdb's version includes in-frame clones alone and lacks a portion of them. The sample has tens of thousands of clones, about four fifths seen once. The specimen was peripheral blood. These TCRs come from a woman aged 55-69 years with acute or convalescent COVID-19. The CDR3 runs from the conserved cysteine through the conserved F or W. Each record gives: J gene, clone size, V gene, D gene, CDR3 DNA, CDR3 protein. A D gene is named only where the DNA matches it firmly. Rows may omit the clone size; those that give it use once, few, many or a size class.

J gene: TRBJ2-7
clone size: .
V gene: TRBV21-1
D gene: .
CDR3 DNA: TGTGCCAGCAGTGTTACTAGCGGGGTGATCCACGAGCAGTACTTC
CDR3 protein: CASSVTSGVIHEQYF

J gene: TRBJ2-7
clone size: .
V gene: TRBV15
D gene: .
CDR3 DNA: TGTGCCACCAGCCGCTTAGCCGTATCCTACGAGCAGTACTTC
CDR3 protein: CATSRLAVSYEQYF

J gene: TRBJ1-6
clone size: .
V gene: TRBV7-9
D gene: .
CDR3 DNA: TGTGCCAGCAGCAAAACAGGGTACTCCTATAATTCACCCCTCCACTTT
CDR3 protein: CASSKTGYSYNSPLHF

J gene: TRBJ2-1
clone size: .
V gene: TRBV27
D gene: TRBD2
CDR3 DNA: TGTGCCAGCAGTTTATCCCCTCTGGCGGGGGGTAACAATGAGCAGTTCTTC
CDR3 protein: CASSLSPLAGGNNEQFF

J gene: TRBJ1-4
clone size: .
V gene: TRBV6-6
D gene: .
CDR3 DNA: TGTGCCAGCAGTTATGGGGGCTCGGGGGAAAAACTGTTTTTT
CDR3 protein: CASSYGGSGEKLFF

J gene: TRBJ1-5
clone size: .
V gene: TRBV27
D gene: .
CDR3 DNA: TGTGCCAGCCGTCGGAAGGGCGACGGGAGAGCCAATCAGCCCCAGCATTTT
CDR3 protein: CASRRKGDGRANQPQHF

J gene: TRBJ1-5
clone size: .
V gene: TRBV28
D gene: TRBD1
CDR3 DNA: TGTGCCAGCAGTTATCCCAGGGGGCGCATGGAGGGGAGCAATCAGCCCCAGCATTTT
CDR3 protein: CASSYPRGRMEGSNQPQHF

J gene: TRBJ1-1
clone size: once
V gene: TRBV11-2
D gene: .
CDR3 DNA: TGTGCCAGCAGCCGAACGGGGGTGTCGTTGAACACTGAAGCTTTCTTT
CDR3 protein: CASSRTGVSLNTEAFF

J gene: TRBJ2-7
clone size: .
V gene: TRBV30
D gene: TRBD1
CDR3 DNA: TGTGCCTGGAAGACAGGGGGAAACTCCTACGAGCAGTACTTC
CDR3 protein: CAWKTGGNSYEQYF

J gene: TRBJ1-2
clone size: .
V gene: TRBV24-1
D gene: .
CDR3 DNA: TGTGCCACCAGTGAGGGCGCCTCGCCCTATGGCTACACCTTC
CDR3 protein: CATSEGASPYGYTF

J gene: TRBJ2-7
clone size: .
V gene: TRBV7-9
D gene: .
CDR3 DNA: TGTGCCAGCAGGTTGGGGGCATCCTCCTACGAGCAGTACTTC
CDR3 protein: CASRLGASSYEQYF

J gene: TRBJ2-3
clone size: .
V gene: TRBV10-2
D gene: .
CDR3 DNA: TGCGCCAGCAGTGACGGGCAATGGACCGCAGGGGTGCAGTATTTT
CDR3 protein: CASSDGQWTAGVQYF

J gene: TRBJ2-2
clone size: .
V gene: TRBV5-5
D gene: TRBD2
CDR3 DNA: TGTGCCAGCAGCGCTAGCGGGGGGGGGCCCACGTTTTTT
CDR3 protein: CASSASGGGPTFF

J gene: TRBJ2-1
clone size: .
V gene: TRBV5-8
D gene: .
CDR3 DNA: TGTGCCAGCAGCTTGTCGGGTTGGAATGAGCAGTTCTTC
CDR3 protein: CASSLSGWNEQFF

J gene: TRBJ1-2
clone size: .
V gene: TRBV18
D gene: TRBD1
CDR3 DNA: TGTGCCAGTTCAACCGGGACAGGGGTGTTAAGGGGCTACACCTTC
CDR3 protein: CASSTGTGVLRGYTF

J gene: TRBJ1-3
clone size: .
V gene: TRBV6-5
D gene: .
CDR3 DNA: TGTGCCAGCAGTCCGGACAGCACCAGGAACACCATATATTTT
CDR3 protein: CASSPDSTRNTIYF

J gene: TRBJ1-2
clone size: .
V gene: TRBV30
D gene: .
CDR3 DNA: TGTGCCTGGAGGCAAAACAACGCTAACTATGGCTACACCTTC
CDR3 protein: CAWRQNNANYGYTF

J gene: TRBJ1-6
clone size: .
V gene: TRBV3-1/TRBV3-2
D gene: TRBD1
CDR3 DNA: TGTGCCAGCAGCCAAGGGACAGGGATTGTTTCACCCCTCCACTTT
CDR3 protein: CASSQGTGIVSPLHF

J gene: TRBJ1-4
clone size: .
V gene: TRBV10-3
D gene: TRBD1
CDR3 DNA: TGTGCCATCAGTGGACAGGGGGCAGGTGAAAAACTGTTTTTT
CDR3 protein: CAISGQGAGEKLFF

J gene: TRBJ1-6
clone size: .
V gene: TRBV14
D gene: TRBD1
CDR3 DNA: TGTGCCAGCAGTCAGACAGGGGGCCTTTCACCCCTCCACTTT
CDR3 protein: CASSQTGGLSPLHF

J gene: TRBJ2-3
clone size: .
V gene: TRBV9
D gene: .
CDR3 DNA: TGTGCCAGCAGCGCCCTTACGGTTAGCACAGATACGCAGTATTTT
CDR3 protein: CASSALTVSTDTQYF

J gene: TRBJ2-7
clone size: .
V gene: TRBV10-3
D gene: .
CDR3 DNA: TGTGCCATGGGGGAGGGGGACATGACCTACGAGCAGTACTTC
CDR3 protein: CAMGEGDMTYEQYF

J gene: TRBJ1-6
clone size: .
V gene: TRBV11-2
D gene: .
CDR3 DNA: TGTGCCAGCAGCGCGACGGCAGGGTCTTCACCCCTCCACTTT
CDR3 protein: CASSATAGSSPLHF

J gene: TRBJ1-4
clone size: once
V gene: TRBV19
D gene: .
CDR3 DNA: TGTGCCAGTAGTTACCCTGGACTGTTGGCAACTAATGAAAAACTGTTTTTT
CDR3 protein: CASSYPGLLATNEKLFF

J gene: TRBJ2-1
clone size: .
V gene: TRBV3-1/TRBV3-2
D gene: .
CDR3 DNA: TGTGCCAGCAGCAGAGGACGGGGGTCTTACAATGAGCAGTTCTTC
CDR3 protein: CASSRGRGSYNEQFF

J gene: TRBJ1-5
clone size: .
V gene: TRBV12-2
D gene: .
CDR3 DNA: TGTGCAAGTCGCTTAGATCGCACAGACAATCAGCCCCAGCATTTT
CDR3 protein: CASRLDRTDNQPQHF

J gene: TRBJ2-3
clone size: .
V gene: TRBV2
D gene: .
CDR3 DNA: TGTGCCAGCAGTGATGAGTCTGGAGACACAGATACGCAGTATTTT
CDR3 protein: CASSDESGDTDTQYF

J gene: TRBJ2-1
clone size: .
V gene: TRBV16
D gene: .
CDR3 DNA: TGTGCCAGCAGTGGGCTAGCTGAATTTCAGTTCTTC
CDR3 protein: CASSGLAEFQFF

J gene: TRBJ1-2
clone size: .
V gene: TRBV24-1
D gene: .
CDR3 DNA: TGTGCCACCAGTGATCCTTCAGGTAGTCACACCTTC
CDR3 protein: CATSDPSGSHTF

J gene: TRBJ1-6
clone size: once
V gene: TRBV28
D gene: .
CDR3 DNA: TGTGCCAGCAGTTCAGCTGACGCCTCGGGTATGTCACCCCTCCACTTT
CDR3 protein: CASSSADASGMSPLHF

J gene: TRBJ2-4
clone size: .
V gene: TRBV28
D gene: .
CDR3 DNA: TGTGCCAGCAGTTTAGGGCAGGGCCAGTACTTC
CDR3 protein: CASSLGQGQYF

J gene: TRBJ2-2
clone size: .
V gene: TRBV5-8
D gene: TRBD1
CDR3 DNA: TGTGCCAGCAGCCCGGACAGGGTACCCACCGGGGAGCTGTTTTTT
CDR3 protein: CASSPDRVPTGELFF

J gene: TRBJ1-5
clone size: few
V gene: TRBV19
D gene: .
CDR3 DNA: TGTGCCAGTAGTACTCCCGACAGGCCGAGCAATCAGCCCCAGCATTTT
CDR3 protein: CASSTPDRPSNQPQHF

J gene: TRBJ1-1
clone size: .
V gene: TRBV2
D gene: .
CDR3 DNA: TGTGCCAGCAGCGCCCAGACAGGCAATGAAGCTTTCTTT
CDR3 protein: CASSAQTGNEAFF

J gene: TRBJ2-6
clone size: .
V gene: TRBV28
D gene: .
CDR3 DNA: TGTGCCAGCAGCCCATTACTAGCTACAGGGGCCAACGTCCTGACTTTC
CDR3 protein: CASSPLLATGANVLTF

J gene: TRBJ2-2
clone size: .
V gene: TRBV5-1
D gene: TRBD1
CDR3 DNA: TGCGCCAGCAGCTTGCAGGGGGTTCGCACCGGGGAGCTGTTTTTT
CDR3 protein: CASSLQGVRTGELFF

J gene: TRBJ2-7
clone size: .
V gene: TRBV5-1
D gene: .
CDR3 DNA: TGCGCCAGCAGCTTTGGAGGAACGGGAAACGAGCAGTACTTC
CDR3 protein: CASSFGGTGNEQYF

J gene: TRBJ1-2
clone size: .
V gene: TRBV3-1/TRBV3-2
D gene: .
CDR3 DNA: TGTGCCAGCAGCCCTACACGGGGTGCCTATGGCTACACCTTC
CDR3 protein: CASSPTRGAYGYTF

J gene: TRBJ1-5
clone size: .
V gene: TRBV11-2
D gene: TRBD1
CDR3 DNA: TGTGCCAGCAGCCCACATCCTGGACAGGGGAATCAGCCCCAGCATTTT
CDR3 protein: CASSPHPGQGNQPQHF

J gene: TRBJ1-4
clone size: .
V gene: TRBV2
D gene: .
CDR3 DNA: TGTGCCAGCAACGGGTACCCTAATGAAAAACTGTTTTTT
CDR3 protein: CASNGYPNEKLFF

J gene: TRBJ2-5
clone size: .
V gene: TRBV7-9
D gene: .
CDR3 DNA: TGTGCCAGCACCCTGGACTTCTTTGGGCAAGAGACCCAGTACTTC
CDR3 protein: CASTLDFFGQETQYF

J gene: TRBJ1-1
clone size: .
V gene: TRBV6-1
D gene: .
CDR3 DNA: TGTGCCAGCAGTGAACTTCGGGGAGGAGCTTTCTTT
CDR3 protein: CASSELRGGAFF

J gene: TRBJ2-1
clone size: .
V gene: TRBV9
D gene: .
CDR3 DNA: TGTGCCAGCAGCGTAGGCAGACAGGGACTCTCCTACAATGAGCAGTTCTTC
CDR3 protein: CASSVGRQGLSYNEQFF

J gene: TRBJ2-1
clone size: .
V gene: TRBV24-1
D gene: TRBD2
CDR3 DNA: TGTGCCACCAGTGACCCTGGACTAGCGGGTCGGGCTAAGAATGAGCAGTTCTTC
CDR3 protein: CATSDPGLAGRAKNEQFF

J gene: TRBJ2-1
clone size: .
V gene: TRBV3-1/TRBV3-2
D gene: .
CDR3 DNA: TGTGCCAGCAGCCAAGATTTGGACCTCAGGGATAGCGGATATGAGCAGTTCTTC
CDR3 protein: CASSQDLDLRDSGYEQFF

J gene: TRBJ1-1
clone size: .
V gene: TRBV29-1
D gene: .
CDR3 DNA: TGCAGCGTTGCTGCAGGGAACACTGAAGCTTTCTTT
CDR3 protein: CSVAAGNTEAFF

J gene: TRBJ1-1
clone size: .
V gene: TRBV30
D gene: .
CDR3 DNA: TGTGCCTGGAGTGCCCTGAATACAGTGGGCACTGAAGCTTTCTTT
CDR3 protein: CAWSALNTVGTEAFF

J gene: TRBJ2-7
clone size: .
V gene: TRBV11-2
D gene: .
CDR3 DNA: TGTGCCAGCAGCTCAGGGGGGCACGAGCAGTACTTC
CDR3 protein: CASSSGGHEQYF

J gene: TRBJ1-2
clone size: .
V gene: TRBV18
D gene: .
CDR3 DNA: TGTGCCAGCTCACCAGGCCAGATCTATGGCTACACCTTC
CDR3 protein: CASSPGQIYGYTF

J gene: TRBJ1-2
clone size: .
V gene: TRBV23-1
D gene: .
CDR3 DNA: TGCGCCAGCAGTCAGGAACAGGCTCGATTAAGCCTCTATGGCTACACCTTC
CDR3 protein: CASSQEQARLSLYGYTF

J gene: TRBJ2-7
clone size: .
V gene: TRBV24-1
D gene: TRBD1
CDR3 DNA: TGTGCCACCAGAAGCCCGGAGGGACAGGGGTCCGAGCAGTACTTC
CDR3 protein: CATRSPEGQGSEQYF

J gene: TRBJ2-3
clone size: .
V gene: TRBV7-2
D gene: .
CDR3 DNA: TGTGCCAGCAGCTACCGGACTACCGCCACAGATACGCAGTATTTT
CDR3 protein: CASSYRTTATDTQYF

J gene: TRBJ1-5
clone size: .
V gene: TRBV7-8
D gene: .
CDR3 DNA: TGTGCCAGCAGCTTATTTGGGAGCGACAATCAGCCCCAGCATTTT
CDR3 protein: CASSLFGSDNQPQHF